The rows below give T cell receptor beta chains drawn from one sample of a study of cytomegalovirus exposure and HLA in healthy donors. Sequencing was performed with immunoSEQ multiplex PCR; in TCRdb, only in-frame clones are kept and a portion is missing. The table has about 95,000 clones, around 82% seen once. Sequencing was carried out using PBMCs. The source is a man in his thirties or forties in good health and CMV-seropositive. Both conserved end residues are part of each CDR3.

TRBV28	TRBJ1-1	CASSQPVLSGTEAFF
TRBV10-2	TRBJ1-1	CASSSGGTEAFF
TRBV18	TRBJ2-7	CASSPAGESSEQYF
TRBV5-1	TRBJ2-1	CASSLEQGKVYNEQFF
TRBV7-2	TRBJ1-2	CASSPGARGYTF
TRBV10-1	TRBJ1-5	CAMTDRENQPQHF
TRBV6-4	TRBJ2-5	CASSATGARETQYF
TRBV7-2	TRBJ2-7	CASSLAQLAGGAYEQYF
TRBV10-1	TRBJ2-7	CASSESGGWQYF
TRBV5-5	TRBJ1-2	CASSLSRELYIGYTF
TRBV5-4	TRBJ2-1	CASSPQTRGSYNEQFF
TRBV7-2	TRBJ1-4	CASSLEGGVTNEKLFF
TRBV11-2	TRBJ2-5	CASSLGGTGRETQYF
TRBV27	TRBJ1-5	CASARGNQPQHF
TRBV5-1	TRBJ2-7	CASSSGQGYEQYF
TRBV29-1	TRBJ1-4	CSVGGQPNEKLFF
TRBV4-1	TRBJ2-1	CASSLLAGGGNEQFF
TRBV5-8	TRBJ1-1	CASYGQGYPEAFF
TRBV5-4	TRBJ2-7	CASSRPSGSPYEQYF
TRBV6-6	TRBJ2-5	CASSFSPSLEGKTQYF
TRBV7-9	TRBJ2-1	CASSQRGVAAADEQFF
TRBV7-2	TRBJ1-2	CASSFEGYTF
TRBV11-2	TRBJ1-6	CASSLDPRTVYNSPLHF
TRBV6-6	TRBJ1-1	CASSPFSEAFF
TRBV19	TRBJ2-3	CASSIRGDTQYF
TRBV18	TRBJ1-6	CASSHGQGGEPLHF